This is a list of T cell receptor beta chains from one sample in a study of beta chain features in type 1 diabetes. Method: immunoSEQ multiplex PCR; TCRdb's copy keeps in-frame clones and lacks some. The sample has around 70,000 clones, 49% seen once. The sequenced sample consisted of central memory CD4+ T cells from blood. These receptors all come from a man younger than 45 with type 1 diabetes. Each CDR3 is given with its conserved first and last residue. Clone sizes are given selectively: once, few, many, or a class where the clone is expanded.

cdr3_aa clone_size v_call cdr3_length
CASSEQGPGSYNEQFF . TRBV2 16
CASSRLQADSQINSGNTIYF . TRBV4-1 20
CASTPNTEAFF . TRBV7-9 11
CASSYRSSYNEQFF . TRBV11-3 14
CASSLAQGASGELFF . TRBV5-1 15
CASSLGQGGNSNQPQHF few TRBV19 17
CSASDGETQHF few TRBV20-1 11
CASSPQQAAWGYTF . TRBV7-9 14
CASSIGLAGTGTGELFF . TRBV19 17
CASSPRASGGALSNEQFF . TRBV11-2 18
CSVKLRGLVVEQYF . TRBV29-1 14
CASSISGATISGANVLTF . TRBV19 18
CASSEPLGGSYNEQFF . TRBV9 16
CASSPSEKETQYF few TRBV18 13
CASSRGQGVPYGYTF . TRBV4-1 15
CASTSYRAPTDTQYF . TRBV5-1 15
CAISTGGPSNQPQHF few TRBV10-3 15
CASSDLRGRTDTQYF . TRBV6-1 15
CAISRDHLQETQYF few TRBV10-3 14
CASSFGQNYGYTF once TRBV7-9 13
CASSYWTGPYEQYF once TRBV5-1 14
CASSPEGSSYEQYF few TRBV19 14
CASSWARGKGIAKNIQYF . TRBV13 18
CASSGGQGERTQYF . TRBV5-1 14
CASSPRGSGSADTQYF few TRBV7-2 16
CATSRAGGYGYTF few TRBV15 13
CAWSVRIGPFGGTGKKNIQYF few TRBV30 21
CASSLEGERQPQHF . TRBV5-1 14
CASSLGAPDTQYF . TRBV7-2 13
CSVEPSERQFF . TRBV29-1 11
CASSLSGSPYNEQFF . TRBV6-5 15
CASSLKGRSTGDEQYF . TRBV6-6 16
CASSLAGGGHGYTF . TRBV7-9 14
CASRPAGQSNEQFF . TRBV28 14
CASSQEGYNEQFF . TRBV5-1 13
CAWSVGQGEPSGYTF once TRBV30 15
CASSLAQYEQFF few TRBV7-8 12
CASKYGSNYGYTF . TRBV5-6 13
CASSIRTGLDTQYF few TRBV19 14
CASSVAPDQRGAFF . TRBV10-2 14
CASSPESTSGVTQYF few TRBV5-1 15
CASSLGEGRWTEAFF . TRBV27 15
CASSRTGANYGYTF . TRBV2 14
CASRTSGGKSYEQYF once TRBV2 15
CASRRQGSDTQYF few TRBV27 13
CASSLGTLATEQYF few TRBV4-1 14
CASSITTLYEQYF . TRBV19 13
CAGGGGETGFVGELFF few TRBV10-3 16
CASSVQWGRADTQYF . TRBV9 15
CASSTGRLYEQYF . TRBV7-2 13
CSAYRGTEAFF . TRBV29-1 11
CASSGGQGTETQYF . TRBV5-4 14
CASSPHGDSNQPQHF . TRBV19 15
CASSEAGRTKNIQYF . TRBV6-1 15
CASSVSRATGELFF few TRBV2 14
CASSTDGQSNTEAFF . TRBV5-1 15
CASSFGEIYEQFF few TRBV7-9 13
CASSLAGGDTQYF . TRBV11-2 13
CASSPLTGGAGGYTF . TRBV7-2 15
CAWSGQGAYTF few TRBV30 11